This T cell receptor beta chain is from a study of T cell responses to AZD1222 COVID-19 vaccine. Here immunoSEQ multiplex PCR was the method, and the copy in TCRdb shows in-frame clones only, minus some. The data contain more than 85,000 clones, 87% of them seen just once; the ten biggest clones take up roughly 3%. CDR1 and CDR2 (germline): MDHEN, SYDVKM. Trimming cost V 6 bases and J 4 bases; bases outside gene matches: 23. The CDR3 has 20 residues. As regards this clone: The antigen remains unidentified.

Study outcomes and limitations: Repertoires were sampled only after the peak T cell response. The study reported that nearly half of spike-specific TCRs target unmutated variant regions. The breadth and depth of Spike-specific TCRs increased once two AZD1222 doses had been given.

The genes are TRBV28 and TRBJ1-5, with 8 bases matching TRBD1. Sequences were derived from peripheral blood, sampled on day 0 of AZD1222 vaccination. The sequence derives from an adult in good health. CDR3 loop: CASSFLGPIGQGDPNQPQHF. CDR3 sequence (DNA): TGTGCCAGCAGCTTCCTAGGTCCCATCGGACAGGGAGACCCTAATCAGCCCCAGCATTTT.